This T cell receptor beta chain was identified during a study of human T cells and chemical hapten exposure. As for the study in general: 0.01% DPC was applied to the upper back in patch tests, which were read at 6 days.

The time point was: pre-sensitization, week 0. Stated treatment: therapeutic diphenylcyclopropenone sensitization with weekly scalp DPC. The library attached unique molecular identifiers to individual cDNA molecules. Via MiXCR, TCRdb re-called the RACE reads, giving one row per CDR3 protein. This table holds fewer than 300,000 distinct CDR3 sequences, around 9.3% found once. This clonotype turned up a few times. Trimming stripped 5 bases from V and 8 bases from J, with 16 bases between. Germline V gene lookup returns CDR1 DFQATT and CDR2 SNEGSKA (reference sequence). This CDR3 has 13 amino acids. Sequencing was performed on whole blood, taken in connection with sensitization to the hapten diphenylcyclopropenone (DPC). The rearrangement joins TRBV20-1 to TRBJ1-3; TRBD1 is a possible D gene (5 bases). This clonotype was sampled from a woman in her thirties or forties with alopecia areata. Some clones in this sample may be carry-over from other donors' samples. In DNA form, the CDR3 reads TGCAGTGCTCCCGGGCTTCGAGGGGACACCATATATTTT. Translation gives CSAPGLRGDTIYF.